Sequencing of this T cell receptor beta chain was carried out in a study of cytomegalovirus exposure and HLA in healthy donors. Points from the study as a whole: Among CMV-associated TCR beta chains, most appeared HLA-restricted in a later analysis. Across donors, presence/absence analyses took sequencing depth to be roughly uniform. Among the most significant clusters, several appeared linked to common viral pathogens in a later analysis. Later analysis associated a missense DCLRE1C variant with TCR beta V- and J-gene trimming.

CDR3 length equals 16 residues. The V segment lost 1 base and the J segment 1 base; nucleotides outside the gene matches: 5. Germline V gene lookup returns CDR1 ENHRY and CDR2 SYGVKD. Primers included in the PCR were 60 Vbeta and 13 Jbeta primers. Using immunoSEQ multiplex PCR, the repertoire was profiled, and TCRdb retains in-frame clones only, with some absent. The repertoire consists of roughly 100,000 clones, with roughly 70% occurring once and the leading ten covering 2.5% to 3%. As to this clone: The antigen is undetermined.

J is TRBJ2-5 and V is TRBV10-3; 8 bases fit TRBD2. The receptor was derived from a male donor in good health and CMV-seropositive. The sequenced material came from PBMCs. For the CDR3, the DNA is TGTGCCATCAGTGAGTACCCAGCGGGAGCCCAAGAGACCCAGTACTTC. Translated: CAISEYPAGAQETQYF.